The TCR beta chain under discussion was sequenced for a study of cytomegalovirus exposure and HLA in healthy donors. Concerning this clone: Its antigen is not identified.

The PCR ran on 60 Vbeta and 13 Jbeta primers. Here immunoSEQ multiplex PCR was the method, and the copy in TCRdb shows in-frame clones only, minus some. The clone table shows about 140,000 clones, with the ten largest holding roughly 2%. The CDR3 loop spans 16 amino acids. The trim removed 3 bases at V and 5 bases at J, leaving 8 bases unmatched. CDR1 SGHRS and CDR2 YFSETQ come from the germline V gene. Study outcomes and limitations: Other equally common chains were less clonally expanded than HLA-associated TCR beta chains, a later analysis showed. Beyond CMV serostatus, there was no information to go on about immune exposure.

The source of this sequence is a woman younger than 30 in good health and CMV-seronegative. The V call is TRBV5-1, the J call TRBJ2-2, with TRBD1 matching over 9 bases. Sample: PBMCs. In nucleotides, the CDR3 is TGCGCCAGCAGCTCCCTGGGACAGGGCGGAACCGGGGAGCTGTTTTTT. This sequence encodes CASSSLGQGGTGELFF. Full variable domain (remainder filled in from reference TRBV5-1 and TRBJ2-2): KAGVTQTPRYLIKTRGQQVTLSCSPISGHRSVSWYQQTPGQGLQFLFEYFSETQRNKGNFPGRFSGRQFSNSRSEMNVSTLELGDSALYLCASSSLGQGGTGELFFGEGSRLTVL.